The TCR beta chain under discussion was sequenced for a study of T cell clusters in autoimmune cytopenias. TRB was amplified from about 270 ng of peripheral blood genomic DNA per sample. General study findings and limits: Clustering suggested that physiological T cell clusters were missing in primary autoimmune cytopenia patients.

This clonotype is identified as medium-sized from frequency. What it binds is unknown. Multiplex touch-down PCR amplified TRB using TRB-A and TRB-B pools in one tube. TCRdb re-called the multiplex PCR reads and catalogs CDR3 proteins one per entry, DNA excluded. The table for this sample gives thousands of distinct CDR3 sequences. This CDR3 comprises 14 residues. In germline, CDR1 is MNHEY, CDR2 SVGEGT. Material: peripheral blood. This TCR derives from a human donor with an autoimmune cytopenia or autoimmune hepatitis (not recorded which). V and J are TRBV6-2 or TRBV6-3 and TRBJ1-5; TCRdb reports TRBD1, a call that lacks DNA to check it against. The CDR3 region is CASTPTGTGGTQHF.